These T cell receptor beta chains were read from a single sample in a study of T-cell reconstitution after alpha-beta-depleted transplantation in children. TCRdb reprocessed the PCR reads with MiXCR, giving one entry per CDR3 protein. The sample holds roughly 310,000 distinct CDR3 sequences; around 20% are singletons and the top ten take approximately 10%. Here the sequenced sample was PBMCs, mostly from graft donor cells, taken 180 days after TCRalphabeta/CD19-depleted stem cell transplant. Receptors were obtained from a male patient aged 10-17 years who had a stem cell transplant for acute lymphoblastic leukemia, so the T cells may come from the graft donor. The CDR3 runs from the conserved cysteine through the conserved F or W.

V	J	CDR3
TRBV24-1	TRBJ2-3	CATSGGGATDTQYF
TRBV5-1	TRBJ2-3	CASSFGETRHTQYF
TRBV5-1	TRBJ2-5	CASTLDRGKETQYF
TRBV5-5	TRBJ2-1	CASSLGGRGKDEQFF
TRBV7-2	TRBJ2-5	CASSLTYQETQYF
TRBV27	TRBJ1-1	CATKTANTEAFF
TRBV5-1	TRBJ2-5	CASSLTGLGASGQETQYF
TRBV5-1	TRBJ2-1	CASSLYSYNEQFF
TRBV20-1	TRBJ2-7	CSTRDFNYEQYF
TRBV5-1	TRBJ1-1	CASSLVYRGNTEAFF
TRBV24-1	TRBJ2-1	CATSDPTGGSYNEQFF
TRBV9	TRBJ2-1	CASSVEGLAVYSSYNEQFF
TRBV7-9	TRBJ2-7	CASSLADRDDEQYF
TRBV12-3/TRBV12-4	TRBJ1-2	CASSLVRGGYTF
TRBV12-3/TRBV12-4	TRBJ1-6	CASSLTGTGTSPLHF
TRBV4-1	TRBJ2-3	CASSLNPLADTDTQYF
TRBV5-1	TRBJ2-5	CATPTGGEETQYF
TRBV7-6	TRBJ2-5	CASSFYYQETQYF
TRBV27	TRBJ2-7	CASRLQGSYEQYF
TRBV20-1	TRBJ1-1	CSAREKGLRGTEAFF
TRBV5-1	TRBJ2-1	CASMTLYANEQFF
TRBV11-2	TRBJ2-1	CASLDWTSGSNEQFF
TRBV3-1	TRBJ1-1	CASSYHAPGAEAFF
TRBV7-8	TRBJ2-7	CASSYPSHDEQYF
TRBV6-5	TRBJ2-7	CASSSSGRTYEQYF
TRBV10-3	TRBJ1-5	CAISEEGGGNQPQHF
TRBV27	TRBJ2-1	CASSFIGLAAYNEQFF
TRBV7-7	TRBJ2-1	CASSTDPRNNEQFF
TRBV7-3	TRBJ2-7	CASSLTWREGLHEQYF
TRBV5-8	TRBJ2-7	CASSPRLSEQYF
TRBV7-8	TRBJ1-1	CASSLEVVWRLPNTEAFF
TRBV6-2/TRBV6-3	TRBJ2-1	CASSYIAFDNEQFF
TRBV4-1	TRBJ1-2	CASSLILDYGYTF
TRBV2	TRBJ2-1	CASSDWTSDGNEQFF
TRBV9	TRBJ2-5	CATSVEAADPGTQHF
TRBV20-1	TRBJ2-3	CSASRTSGSTDTQYF
TRBV15	TRBJ1-5	CATSREGLSNQPQHF
TRBV5-6	TRBJ2-5	CASSWGGRVETQYF
TRBV7-9	TRBJ2-3	CASSLSVARTDTQYF
TRBV6-5	TRBJ2-2	CASSWLTGINTGELFF
TRBV20-1	TRBJ1-1	CSARVGTEAFF
TRBV9	TRBJ2-1	CASSAQAGEGDNEQFF
TRBV11-2	TRBJ1-3	CASSHRSSGNTIYF
TRBV11-3	TRBJ2-5	CASSLDGRLGETQYF
TRBV25-1	TRBJ2-7	CASSDSRPTSGEQYF
TRBV5-1	TRBJ2-1	CASSWTGGRSRDNEQFF
TRBV11-2	TRBJ1-5	CASSRQGQPQHF
TRBV6-2/TRBV6-3	TRBJ2-1	CASGHFSYNEQFF
TRBV28	TRBJ2-7	CASSFLTSSEQYF
TRBV3-1	TRBJ2-1	CASNEGMYNEQFF
TRBV25-1	TRBJ1-1	CASSLASSHTEAFF
TRBV20-1	TRBJ1-6	CSARGGAGYSPLHF